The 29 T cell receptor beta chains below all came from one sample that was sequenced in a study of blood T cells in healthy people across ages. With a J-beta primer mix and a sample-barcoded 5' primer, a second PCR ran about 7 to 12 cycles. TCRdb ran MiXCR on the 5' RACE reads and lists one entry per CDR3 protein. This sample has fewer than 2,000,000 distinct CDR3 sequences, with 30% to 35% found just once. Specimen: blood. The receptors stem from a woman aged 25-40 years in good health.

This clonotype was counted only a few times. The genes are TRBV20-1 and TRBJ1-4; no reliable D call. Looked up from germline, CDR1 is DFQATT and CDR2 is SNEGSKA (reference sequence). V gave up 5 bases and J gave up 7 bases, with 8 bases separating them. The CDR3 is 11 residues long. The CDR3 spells CSAFLTEKLFF. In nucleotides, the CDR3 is TGCAGTGCTTTCCTTACTGAAAAACTGTTTTTT.

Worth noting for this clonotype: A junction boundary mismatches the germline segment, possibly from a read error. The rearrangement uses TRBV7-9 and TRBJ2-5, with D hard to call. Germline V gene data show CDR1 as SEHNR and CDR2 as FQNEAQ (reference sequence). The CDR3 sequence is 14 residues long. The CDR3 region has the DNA TGTACCAGCAGCCTGACCACGGCGCCGGAGACCCAGTACTTC. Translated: CTSSLTTAPETQYF.

CDR3 region: CSARDHGDHNSPLHF. The CDR3 DNA reads TGCAGTGCTAGAGATCACGGGGATCATAATTCACCCCTCCACTTT. This chain links TRBV20-1 with TRBJ1-6; D gene uncertain. The V gene's germline CDR1 is DFQATT and CDR2 SNEGSKA (reference sequence). The V and J ends lost 0 bases and 5 bases respectively, with 11 bases between them. This CDR3 is built from 15 residues.

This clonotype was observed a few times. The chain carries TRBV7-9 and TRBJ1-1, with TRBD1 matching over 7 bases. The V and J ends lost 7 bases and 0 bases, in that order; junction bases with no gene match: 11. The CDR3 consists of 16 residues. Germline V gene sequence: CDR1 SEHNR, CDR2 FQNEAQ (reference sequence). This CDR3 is CASTGTATFLNTEAFF. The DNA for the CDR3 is TGTGCCAGCACGGGGACAGCGACATTCTTGAACACTGAAGCTTTCTTT.

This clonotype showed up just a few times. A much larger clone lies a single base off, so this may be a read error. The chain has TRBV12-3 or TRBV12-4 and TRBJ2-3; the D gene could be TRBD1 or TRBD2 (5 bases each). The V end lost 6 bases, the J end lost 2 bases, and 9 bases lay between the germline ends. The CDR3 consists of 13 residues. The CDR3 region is CASRRGVTDTQYF. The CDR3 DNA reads TGTGCCAGCAGACGGGGCGTCACAGATACGCAGTATTTT.

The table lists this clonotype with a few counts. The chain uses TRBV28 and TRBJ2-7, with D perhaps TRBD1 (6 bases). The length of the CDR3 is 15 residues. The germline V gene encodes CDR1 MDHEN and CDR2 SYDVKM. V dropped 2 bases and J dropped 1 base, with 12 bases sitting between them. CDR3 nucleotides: TGTGCCAGCAGTTTACTCAGGGGTCTATCCTACGAGCAGTACTTC. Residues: CASSLLRGLSYEQYF.

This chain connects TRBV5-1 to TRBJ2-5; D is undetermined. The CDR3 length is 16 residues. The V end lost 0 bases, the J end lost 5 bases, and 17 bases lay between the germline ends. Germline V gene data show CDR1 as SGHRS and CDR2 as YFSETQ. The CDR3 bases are TGCGCCAGCAGCTTGGCCGGGCATGAGAATTCCGAGACCCAGTACTTC. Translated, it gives CASSLAGHENSETQYF.

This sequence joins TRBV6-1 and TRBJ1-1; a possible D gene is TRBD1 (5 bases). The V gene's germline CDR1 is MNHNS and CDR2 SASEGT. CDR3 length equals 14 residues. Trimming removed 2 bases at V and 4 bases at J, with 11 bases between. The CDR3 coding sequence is TGTGCCAGCAGTGAAAGGTCAGGGTTCACTGAAGCTTTCTTT. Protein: CASSERSGFTEAFF.

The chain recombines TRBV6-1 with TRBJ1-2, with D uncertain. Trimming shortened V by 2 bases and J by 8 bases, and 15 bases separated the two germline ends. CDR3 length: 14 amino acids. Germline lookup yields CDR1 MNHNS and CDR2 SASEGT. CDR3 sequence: CASSELPGLRGYTF. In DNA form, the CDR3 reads TGTGCCAGCAGTGAACTACCAGGCCTTAGGGGCTACACCTTC.

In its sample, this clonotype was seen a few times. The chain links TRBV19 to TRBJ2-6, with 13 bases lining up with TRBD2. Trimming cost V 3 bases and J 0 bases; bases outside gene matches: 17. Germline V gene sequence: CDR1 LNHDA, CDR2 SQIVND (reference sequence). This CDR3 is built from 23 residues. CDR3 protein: CASSIPRTSGSKTLGSGANVLTF. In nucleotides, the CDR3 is TGTGCCAGTAGTATTCCTAGGACTAGCGGGAGTAAGACTTTAGGCTCTGGGGCCAACGTCCTGACTTTC.

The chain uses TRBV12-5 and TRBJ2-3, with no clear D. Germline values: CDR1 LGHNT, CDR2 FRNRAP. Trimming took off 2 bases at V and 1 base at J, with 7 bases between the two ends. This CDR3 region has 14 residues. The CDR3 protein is CASGLRVGTDTQYF. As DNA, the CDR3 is TGTGCTAGTGGTTTGAGGGTTGGCACAGATACGCAGTATTTT.

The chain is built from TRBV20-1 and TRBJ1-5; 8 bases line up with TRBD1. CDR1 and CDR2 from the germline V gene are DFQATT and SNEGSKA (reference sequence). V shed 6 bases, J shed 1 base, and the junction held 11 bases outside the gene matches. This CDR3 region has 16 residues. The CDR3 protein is CSAEKQGARSNQPQHF. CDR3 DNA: TGCAGTGCCGAAAAGCAGGGGGCTAGGAGCAATCAGCCCCAGCATTTT.

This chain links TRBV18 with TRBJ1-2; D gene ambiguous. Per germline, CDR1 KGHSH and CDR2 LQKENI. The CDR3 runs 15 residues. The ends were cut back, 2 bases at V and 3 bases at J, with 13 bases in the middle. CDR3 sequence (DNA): TGTGCCAGCTCACCAAATAACGGCGGTTACTATGGCTACACCTTC. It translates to CASSPNNGGYYGYTF.

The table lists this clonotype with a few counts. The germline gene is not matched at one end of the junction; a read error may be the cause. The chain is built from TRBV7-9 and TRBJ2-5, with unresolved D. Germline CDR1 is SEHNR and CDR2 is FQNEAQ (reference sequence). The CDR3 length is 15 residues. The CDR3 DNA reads TGTGCCAGTAGCTCCATGTCCGGGCCCTTAGAGACCCAGTACTTC. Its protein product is CASSSMSGPLETQYF.

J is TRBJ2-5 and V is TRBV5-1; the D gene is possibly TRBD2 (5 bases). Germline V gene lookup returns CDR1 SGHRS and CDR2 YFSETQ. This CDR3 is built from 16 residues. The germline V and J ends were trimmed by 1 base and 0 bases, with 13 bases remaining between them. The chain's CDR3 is CASSLLGWGDQETQYF. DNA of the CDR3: TGCGCCAGCAGCTTGCTGGGCTGGGGAGACCAAGAGACCCAGTACTTC.

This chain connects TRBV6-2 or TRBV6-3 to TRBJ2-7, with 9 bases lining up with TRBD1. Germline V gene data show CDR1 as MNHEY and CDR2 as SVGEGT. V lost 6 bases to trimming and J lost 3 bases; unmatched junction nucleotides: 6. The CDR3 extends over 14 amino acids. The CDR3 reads CASRPTGQGYEQYF. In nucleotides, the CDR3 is TGTGCCAGCAGGCCCACGGGACAGGGCTACGAGCAGTACTTC.

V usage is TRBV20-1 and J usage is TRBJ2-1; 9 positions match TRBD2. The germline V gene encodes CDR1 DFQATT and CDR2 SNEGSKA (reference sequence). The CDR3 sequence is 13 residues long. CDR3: CSAGSSGDNEQFF. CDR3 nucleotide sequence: TGCAGCGCAGGGTCTAGCGGGGACAATGAGCAGTTCTTC.

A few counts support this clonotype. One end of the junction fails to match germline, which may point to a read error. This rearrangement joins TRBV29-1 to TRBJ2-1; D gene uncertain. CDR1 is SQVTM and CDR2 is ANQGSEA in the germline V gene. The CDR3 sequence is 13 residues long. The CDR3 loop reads CSFEVPTYNEQFF. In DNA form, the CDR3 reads TGCAGCTTTGAAGTACCCACTTACAATGAGCAGTTCTTC.

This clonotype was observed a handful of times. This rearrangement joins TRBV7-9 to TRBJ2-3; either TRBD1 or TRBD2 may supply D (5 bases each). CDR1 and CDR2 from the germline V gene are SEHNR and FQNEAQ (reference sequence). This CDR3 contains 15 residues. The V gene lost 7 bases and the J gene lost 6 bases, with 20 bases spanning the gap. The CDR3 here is CASTPGPTGRDTQYF. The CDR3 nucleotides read TGTGCCAGCACTCCAGGCCCTACGGGGCGCGATACGCAGTATTTT.

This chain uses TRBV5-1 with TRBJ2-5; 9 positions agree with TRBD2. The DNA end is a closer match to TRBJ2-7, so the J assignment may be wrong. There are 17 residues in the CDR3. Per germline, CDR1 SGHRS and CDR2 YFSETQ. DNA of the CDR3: TGCGCCAGCAGCTTGGCCGTTCTAGCGGGACCCAATCGCGAGCAGTACTTC. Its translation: CASSLAVLAGPNREQYF.

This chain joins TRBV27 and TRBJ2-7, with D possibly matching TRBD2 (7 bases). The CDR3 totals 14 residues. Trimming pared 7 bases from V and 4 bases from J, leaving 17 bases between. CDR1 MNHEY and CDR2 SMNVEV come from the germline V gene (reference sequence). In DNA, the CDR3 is TGTGCCAGCACCGTGGCGGGGGCTCGTTACGAGCAGTACTTC. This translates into CASTVAGARYEQYF.

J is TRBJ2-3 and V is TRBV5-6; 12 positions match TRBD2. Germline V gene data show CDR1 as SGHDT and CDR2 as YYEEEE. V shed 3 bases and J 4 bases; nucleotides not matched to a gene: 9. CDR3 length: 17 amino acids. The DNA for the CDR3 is TGTGCCAGCAGCTGGGCCTTCGGACTAGCGGGACCAGATACGCAGTATTTT. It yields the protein CASSWAFGLAGPDTQYF.

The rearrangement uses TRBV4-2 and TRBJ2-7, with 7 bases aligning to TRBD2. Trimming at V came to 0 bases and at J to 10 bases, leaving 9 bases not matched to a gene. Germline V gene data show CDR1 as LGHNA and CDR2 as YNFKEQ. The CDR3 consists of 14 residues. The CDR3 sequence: CASSQDLGAGDQYF. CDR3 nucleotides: TGTGCCAGCAGCCAAGATCTTGGGGCGGGAGACCAGTACTTC.

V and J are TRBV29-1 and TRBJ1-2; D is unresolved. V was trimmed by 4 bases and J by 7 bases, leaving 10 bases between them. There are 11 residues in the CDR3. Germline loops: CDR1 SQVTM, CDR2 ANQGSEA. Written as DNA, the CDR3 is TGCAGCGTTGTGTCGGAGAGTGGCTACACCTTC. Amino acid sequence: CSVVSESGYTF.

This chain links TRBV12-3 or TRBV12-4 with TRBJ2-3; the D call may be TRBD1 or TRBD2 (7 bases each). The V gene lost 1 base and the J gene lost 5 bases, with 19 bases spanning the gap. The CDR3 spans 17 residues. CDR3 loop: CASSLEGRGGIGDTQYF. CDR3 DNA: TGTGCCAGCAGTTTAGAGGGCAGGGGGGGGATTGGAGATACGCAGTATTTT.

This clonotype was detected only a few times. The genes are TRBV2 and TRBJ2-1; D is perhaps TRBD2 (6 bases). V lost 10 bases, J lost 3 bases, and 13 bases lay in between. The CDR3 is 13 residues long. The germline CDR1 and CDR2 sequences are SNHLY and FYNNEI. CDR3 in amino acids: CATSFGGYNEQFF. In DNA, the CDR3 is TGTGCCACCTCTTTCGGGGGCTACAATGAGCAGTTCTTC.

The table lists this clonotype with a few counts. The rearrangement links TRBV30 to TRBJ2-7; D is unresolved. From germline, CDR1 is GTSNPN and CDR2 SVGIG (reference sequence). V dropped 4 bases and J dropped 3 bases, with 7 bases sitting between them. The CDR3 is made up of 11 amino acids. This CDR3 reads CAWNSIYEQYF. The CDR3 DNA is TGTGCCTGGAACAGTATCTACGAGCAGTACTTC.

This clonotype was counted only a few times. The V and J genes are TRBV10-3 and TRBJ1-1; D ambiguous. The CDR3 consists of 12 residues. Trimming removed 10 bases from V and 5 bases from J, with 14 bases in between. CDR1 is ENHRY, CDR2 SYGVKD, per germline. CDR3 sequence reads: CATKGIETEAFF. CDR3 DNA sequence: TGTGCCACCAAAGGGATAGAGACTGAAGCTTTCTTT.

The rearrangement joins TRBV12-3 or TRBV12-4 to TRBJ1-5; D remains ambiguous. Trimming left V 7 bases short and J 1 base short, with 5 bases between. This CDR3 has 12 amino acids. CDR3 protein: CASTFSNQPQHF. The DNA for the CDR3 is TGTGCCAGCACCTTCAGCAATCAGCCCCAGCATTTT.